The 10 T cell receptor beta chains given below trace back to one sample, sequenced in a study of radiotherapy plus CTLA-4 blockade in lung cancer. Clones were sequenced by immunoSEQ multiplex PCR, and TCRdb holds only the in-frame ones, with some missing. The data contain 90,000 to 100,000 clones, around 80% of them singletons. Sequencing was performed on peripheral blood, taken from a patient treated with radiotherapy plus ipilimumab. The receptors shown here come from a human donor with non-small cell lung cancer that progressed on radiotherapy plus ipilimumab.

V and J are TRBV11-2 and TRBJ2-1, with D tentatively TRBD2 (6 bases). Between the trimmed V and J ends, which lost 4 bases and 7 bases, there was a span of 14 bases. CDR3 length: 14 residues. Germline CDR1 and CDR2: SGHAT and FQNNGV. In nucleotides, the CDR3 is TGTGCCAGCAGCTCTCATGCAGGGAGGAATGAGCAGTTCTTC. Its protein product is CASSSHAGRNEQFF. The full variable domain, rest sourced from reference TRBV11-2 and TRBJ2-1, is EAGVAQSPRYKIIEKRQSVAFWCNPISGHATLYWYQQILGQGPKLLIQFQNNGVVDDSQLPKDRFSAERLKGVDSTLKIQPAKLEDSAVYLCASSSHAGRNEQFFGPGTRLTVL.

The genes are TRBV7-8 and TRBJ1-5, with D tentatively TRBD1 (5 bases). Germline CDR1 reads SGHVS; CDR2 reads FQNEAQ. Trimming cost V 4 bases and J 4 bases, with 11 bases left between them. The CDR3 runs to 14 residues. The DNA of the CDR3 is TGTGCCAGCAGCTCTGGCGGGGCTAATCAGCCCCAGCATTTT. This encodes CASSSGGANQPQHF.

The V gene is TRBV28, the J gene TRBJ2-1; D remains ambiguous. Looked up from germline, CDR1 is MDHEN and CDR2 is SYDVKM. Deletions cut 8 bases from V and 1 base from J, with 9 bases between. The length of the CDR3 is 13 residues. CDR3 in DNA: TGTGCCAGCGGCTTGGGGTCCTACAATGAGCAGTTCTTC. Protein product: CASGLGSYNEQFF.

The rearrangement joins TRBV28 to TRBJ2-1; TRBD1 agrees at 9 bases. The V segment lost 4 bases and the J segment 8 bases; nucleotides outside the gene matches: 9. From germline, CDR1 is MDHEN and CDR2 SYDVKM. The CDR3 runs to 15 residues. CDR3 sequence reads: CASSSSGTGFYEQFF. CDR3 DNA: TGTGCCAGCAGTTCCTCCGGGACAGGGTTCTATGAGCAGTTCTTC.

The chain links TRBV30 to TRBJ2-2; TRBD1 matches at 10 bases. CDR1 is GTSNPN and CDR2 is SVGIG in the germline V gene (reference sequence). CDR3 length: 18 amino acids. Trimming at V came to 3 bases and at J to 7 bases, leaving 17 bases not matched to a gene. CDR3 DNA: TGTGCCTGGAGGGAGCTAATACCCGGGACAGGGGAAATCGGGGAGCTGTTTTTT. Residues: CAWRELIPGTGEIGELFF.

This clone was detected a few times. The rearrangement joins TRBV28 to TRBJ2-4; the match to TRBD1 covers 8 bases. This CDR3 is built from 14 residues. The J segment lost 6 bases and the V segment lost 4 bases, leaving 5 bases of the junction unmatched. The germline V gene has CDR1 MDHEN and CDR2 SYDVKM. CDR3 residues: CASSSTGAGNIQYF. CDR3 nucleotide sequence: TGTGCCAGCAGTTCGACAGGGGCAGGAAACATTCAGTACTTC.

The rearrangement joins TRBV11-3 to TRBJ2-1; D gene ambiguous. There are 14 residues in the CDR3. With 1 base removed from V and 1 base from J, the gap between germline ends came to 5 bases. CDR1 is SGHNT and CDR2 is YENEEA in the germline V gene. CDR3 nucleotides: TGTGCCAGCAGCTTAGCGGATTCCTACAATGAGCAGTTCTTC. It codes for CASSLADSYNEQFF.

The chain carries TRBV9 and TRBJ2-1; D is uncertain. This CDR3 is 12 amino acids long. Per the germline V gene, CDR1 is SGDLS and CDR2 is YYNGEE. V gave up 4 bases and J gave up 6 bases, with 8 bases separating them. CDR3 DNA sequence: TGTGCCAGCAGCTATTACTCCAATGAGCAGTTCTTC. Its protein is CASSYYSNEQFF.

V usage is TRBV2 and J usage is TRBJ1-5; D uncertain. The V gene's germline CDR1 is SNHLY and CDR2 FYNNEI. CDR3 size: 14 residues. V was clipped by 2 bases and J by 0 bases, with 5 bases between them. The CDR3 DNA is TGTGCCAGCAGTGAAACGGTTAGCAATCAGCCCCAGCATTTT. Translated: CASSETVSNQPQHF.

The CDR3 reads CASSSWTNQETQYF. CDR3 in DNA: TGTGCCAGCAGCTCCTGGACAAACCAAGAGACCCAGTACTTC. The chain uses TRBV11-2 and TRBJ2-5; maybe TRBD1 (5 bases). Germline loops: CDR1 SGHAT, CDR2 FQNNGV. V dropped 4 bases and J dropped 0 bases, with 9 bases sitting between them. This CDR3 is built from 14 residues.